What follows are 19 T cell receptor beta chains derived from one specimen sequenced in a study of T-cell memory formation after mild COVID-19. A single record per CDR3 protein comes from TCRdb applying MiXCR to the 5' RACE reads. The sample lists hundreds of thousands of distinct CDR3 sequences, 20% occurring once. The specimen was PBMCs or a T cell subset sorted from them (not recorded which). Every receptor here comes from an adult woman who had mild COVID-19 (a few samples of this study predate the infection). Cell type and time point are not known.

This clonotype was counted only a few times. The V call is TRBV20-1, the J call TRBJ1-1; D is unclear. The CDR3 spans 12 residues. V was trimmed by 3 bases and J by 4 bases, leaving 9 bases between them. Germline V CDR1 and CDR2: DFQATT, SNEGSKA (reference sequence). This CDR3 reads CSASRIGTEAFF. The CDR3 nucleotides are TGCAGTGCTAGTAGAATCGGCACTGAAGCTTTCTTT.

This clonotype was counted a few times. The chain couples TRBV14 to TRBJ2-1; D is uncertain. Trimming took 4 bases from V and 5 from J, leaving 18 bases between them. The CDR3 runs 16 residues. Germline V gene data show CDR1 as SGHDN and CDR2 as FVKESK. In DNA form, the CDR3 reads TGTGCCAGCAGCCGTCTACGAGCCGACGAGGACAATGAGCAGTTCTTC. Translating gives CASSRLRADEDNEQFF.

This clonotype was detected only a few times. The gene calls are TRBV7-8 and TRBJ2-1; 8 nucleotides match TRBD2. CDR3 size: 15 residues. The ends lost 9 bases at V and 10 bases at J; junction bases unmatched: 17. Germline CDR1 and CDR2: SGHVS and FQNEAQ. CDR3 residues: CASGRREGELREQFF. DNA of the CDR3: TGTGCCAGTGGTCGCCGGGAGGGCGAGCTTCGGGAGCAGTTCTTC.

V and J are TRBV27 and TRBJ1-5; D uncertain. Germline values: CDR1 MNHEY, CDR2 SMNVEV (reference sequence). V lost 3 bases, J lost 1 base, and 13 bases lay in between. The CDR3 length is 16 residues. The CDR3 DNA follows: TGTGCCAGCAGTTTTCGGTCCGAACACAGCAATCAGCCCCAGCATTTT. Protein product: CASSFRSEHSNQPQHF.

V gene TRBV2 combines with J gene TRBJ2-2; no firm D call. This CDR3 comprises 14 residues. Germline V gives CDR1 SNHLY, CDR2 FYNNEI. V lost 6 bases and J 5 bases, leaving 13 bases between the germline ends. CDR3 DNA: TGTGCCAGCAGGGCCCCTACCCTTACCGGGGAGCTGTTTTTT. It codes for CASRAPTLTGELFF.

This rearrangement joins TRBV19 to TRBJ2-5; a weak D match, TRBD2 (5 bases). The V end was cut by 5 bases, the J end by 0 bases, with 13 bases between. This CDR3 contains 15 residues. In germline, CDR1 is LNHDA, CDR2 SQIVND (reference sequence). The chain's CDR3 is CASSSGLTYQETQYF. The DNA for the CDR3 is TGTGCCAGTAGTTCAGGACTCACGTACCAAGAGACCCAGTACTTC.

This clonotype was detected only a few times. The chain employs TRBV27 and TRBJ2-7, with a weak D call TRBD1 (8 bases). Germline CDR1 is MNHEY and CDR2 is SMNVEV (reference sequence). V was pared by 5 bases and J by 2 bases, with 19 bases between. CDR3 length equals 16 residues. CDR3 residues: CASSVNRGGLPYEQYF. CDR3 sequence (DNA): TGTGCCAGCAGTGTAAACAGGGGGGGGCTTCCCTACGAGCAGTACTTC.

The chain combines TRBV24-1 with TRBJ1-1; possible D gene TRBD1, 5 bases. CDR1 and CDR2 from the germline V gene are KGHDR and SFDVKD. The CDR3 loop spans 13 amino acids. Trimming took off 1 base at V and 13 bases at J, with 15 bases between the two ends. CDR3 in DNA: TGTGCCACCAGTGATTTATTCGAGGGGAGGTTTTTCTTT. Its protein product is CATSDLFEGRFFF.

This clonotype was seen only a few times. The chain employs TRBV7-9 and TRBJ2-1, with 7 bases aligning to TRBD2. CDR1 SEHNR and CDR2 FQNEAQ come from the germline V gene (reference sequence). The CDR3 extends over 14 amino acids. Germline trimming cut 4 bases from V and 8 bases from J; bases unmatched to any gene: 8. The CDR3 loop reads CASSSAGDWDEQFF. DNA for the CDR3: TGTGCCAGCAGCTCGGCGGGAGATTGGGATGAGCAGTTCTTC.

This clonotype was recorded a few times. CDR3 sequence: CASSQGTGLAGGPRFYHEQFF. The CDR3 DNA reads TGTGCCAGCAGCCAAGGAACGGGACTAGCGGGAGGGCCTAGGTTCTATCATGAGCAGTTCTTC. This sequence joins TRBV4-2 and TRBJ2-1, with 16 bases fitting TRBD2. With V trimmed by 1 base and J by 8 bases, 17 bases remained unmatched. The CDR3 extends over 21 amino acids. Germline CDR1 LGHNA, CDR2 YNFKEQ.

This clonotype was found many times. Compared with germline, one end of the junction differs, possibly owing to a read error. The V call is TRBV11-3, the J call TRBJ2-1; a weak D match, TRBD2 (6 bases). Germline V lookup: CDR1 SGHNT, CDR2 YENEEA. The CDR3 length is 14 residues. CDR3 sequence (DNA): TGTGCCAGCAGCGTAGATGGGGGGTACAATGAGCAGTTCTTC. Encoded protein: CASSVDGGYNEQFF.

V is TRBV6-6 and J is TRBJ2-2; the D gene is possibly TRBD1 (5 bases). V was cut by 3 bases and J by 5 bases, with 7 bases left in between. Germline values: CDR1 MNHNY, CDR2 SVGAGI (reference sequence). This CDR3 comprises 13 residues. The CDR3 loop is CASSYAGTGELFF. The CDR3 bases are TGTGCCAGCAGTTATGCAGGGACCGGGGAGCTGTTTTTT.

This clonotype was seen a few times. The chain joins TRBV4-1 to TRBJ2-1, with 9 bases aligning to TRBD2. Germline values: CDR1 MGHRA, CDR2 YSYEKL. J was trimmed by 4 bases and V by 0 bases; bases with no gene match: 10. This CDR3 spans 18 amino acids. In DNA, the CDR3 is TGCGCCAGCAGCCAAGATCTCTCGCGGGGGGGTAAATACAATGAGCAGTTCTTC. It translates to CASSQDLSRGGKYNEQFF.

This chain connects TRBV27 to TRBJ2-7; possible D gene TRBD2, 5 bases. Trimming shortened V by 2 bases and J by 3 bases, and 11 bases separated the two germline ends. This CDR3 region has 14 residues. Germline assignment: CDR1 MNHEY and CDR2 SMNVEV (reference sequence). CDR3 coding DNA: TGTGCCAGCAGTTTAAGGACCGCGGGCTACGAGCAGTACTTC. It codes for CASSLRTAGYEQYF.

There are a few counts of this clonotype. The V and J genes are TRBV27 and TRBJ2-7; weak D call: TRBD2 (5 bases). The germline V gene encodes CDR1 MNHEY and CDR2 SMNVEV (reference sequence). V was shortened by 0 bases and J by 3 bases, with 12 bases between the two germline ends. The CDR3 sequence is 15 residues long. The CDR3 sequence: CASSLSGLGFYEQYF. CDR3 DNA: TGTGCCAGCAGTTTATCTGGACTCGGCTTCTACGAGCAGTACTTC.

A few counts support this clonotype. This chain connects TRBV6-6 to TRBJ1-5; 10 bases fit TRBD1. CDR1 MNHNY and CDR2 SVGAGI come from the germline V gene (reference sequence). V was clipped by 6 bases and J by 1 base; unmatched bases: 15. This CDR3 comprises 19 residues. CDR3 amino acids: CASRETPGQGTKSNQPQHF. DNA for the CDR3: TGTGCCAGCAGGGAAACCCCGGGACAGGGGACGAAGAGCAATCAGCCCCAGCATTTT.

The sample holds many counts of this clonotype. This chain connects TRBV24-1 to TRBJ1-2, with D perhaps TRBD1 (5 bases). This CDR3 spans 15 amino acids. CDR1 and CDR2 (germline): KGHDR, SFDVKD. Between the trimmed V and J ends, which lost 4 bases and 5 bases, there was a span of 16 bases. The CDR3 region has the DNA TGTGCCACCAGTGACCTCAGGTCCGGGGGGTATGGCTACACCTTC. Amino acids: CATSDLRSGGYGYTF.

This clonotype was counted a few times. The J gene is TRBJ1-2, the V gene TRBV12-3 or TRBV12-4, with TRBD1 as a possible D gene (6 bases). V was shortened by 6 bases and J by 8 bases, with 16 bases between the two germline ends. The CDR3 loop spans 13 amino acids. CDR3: CASSPTRGGGYTF. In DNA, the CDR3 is TGTGCCAGCAGCCCCACGAGGGGGGGGGGCTACACCTTC.

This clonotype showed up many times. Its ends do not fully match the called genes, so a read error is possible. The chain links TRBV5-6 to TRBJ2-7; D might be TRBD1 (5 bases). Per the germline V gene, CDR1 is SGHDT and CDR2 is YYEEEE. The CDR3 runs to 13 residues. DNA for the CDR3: TGCGCCAGCAGCTTGGGCAGGGCCTACGAGCAGTACTTC. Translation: CASSLGRAYEQYF.